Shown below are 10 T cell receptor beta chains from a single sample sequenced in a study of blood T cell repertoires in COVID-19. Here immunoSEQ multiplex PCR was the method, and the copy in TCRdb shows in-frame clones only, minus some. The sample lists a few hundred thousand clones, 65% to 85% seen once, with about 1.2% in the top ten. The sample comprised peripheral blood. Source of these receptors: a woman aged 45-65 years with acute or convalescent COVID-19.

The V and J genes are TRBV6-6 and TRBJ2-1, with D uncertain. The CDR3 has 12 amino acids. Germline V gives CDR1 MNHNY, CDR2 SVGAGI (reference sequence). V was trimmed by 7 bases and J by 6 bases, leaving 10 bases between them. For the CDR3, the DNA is TGTGCCAGCACCTACCTCCTCAATGAGCAGTTCTTC. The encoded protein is CASTYLLNEQFF.

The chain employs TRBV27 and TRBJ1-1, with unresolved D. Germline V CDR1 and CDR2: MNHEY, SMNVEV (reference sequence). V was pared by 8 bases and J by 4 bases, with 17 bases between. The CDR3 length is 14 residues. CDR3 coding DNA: TGTGCCAGCCGATTAGCCCCCCTCGGCACTGAAGCTTTCTTT. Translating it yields CASRLAPLGTEAFF.

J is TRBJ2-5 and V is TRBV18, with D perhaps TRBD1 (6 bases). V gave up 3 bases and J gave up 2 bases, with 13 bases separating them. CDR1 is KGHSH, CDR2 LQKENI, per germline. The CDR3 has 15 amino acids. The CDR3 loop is CASSPGDKGQETQYF. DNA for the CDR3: TGTGCCAGCTCACCTGGGGACAAGGGGCAAGAGACCCAGTACTTC.

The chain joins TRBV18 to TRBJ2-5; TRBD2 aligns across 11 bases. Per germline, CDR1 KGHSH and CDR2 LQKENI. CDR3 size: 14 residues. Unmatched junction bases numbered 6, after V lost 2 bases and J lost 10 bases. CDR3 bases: TGTGCCAGCTCACCATCGACTAGCGGGGAGGGCCAGTACTTC. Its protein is CASSPSTSGEGQYF.

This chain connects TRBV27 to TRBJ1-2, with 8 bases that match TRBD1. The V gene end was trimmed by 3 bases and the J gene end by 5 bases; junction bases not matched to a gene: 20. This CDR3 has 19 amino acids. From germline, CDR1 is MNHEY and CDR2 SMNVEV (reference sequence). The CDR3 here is CASSFPPQDRVDLGYGYTF. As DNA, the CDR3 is TGTGCCAGCAGTTTTCCTCCCCAGGACAGGGTGGATTTGGGGTATGGCTACACCTTC.

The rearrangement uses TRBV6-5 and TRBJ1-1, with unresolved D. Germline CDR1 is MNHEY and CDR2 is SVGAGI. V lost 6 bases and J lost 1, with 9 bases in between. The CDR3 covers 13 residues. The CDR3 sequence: CASRTVSNTEAFF. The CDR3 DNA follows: TGTGCCAGCAGAACTGTATCGAACACTGAAGCTTTCTTT.

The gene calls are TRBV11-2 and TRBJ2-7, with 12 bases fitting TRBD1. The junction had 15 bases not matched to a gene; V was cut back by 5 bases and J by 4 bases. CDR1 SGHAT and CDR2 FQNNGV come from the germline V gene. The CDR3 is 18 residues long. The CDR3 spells CASSPISRDRGQGYEQYF. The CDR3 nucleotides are TGTGCCAGCAGCCCAATTTCCCGGGACAGGGGGCAAGGATACGAGCAGTACTTC.

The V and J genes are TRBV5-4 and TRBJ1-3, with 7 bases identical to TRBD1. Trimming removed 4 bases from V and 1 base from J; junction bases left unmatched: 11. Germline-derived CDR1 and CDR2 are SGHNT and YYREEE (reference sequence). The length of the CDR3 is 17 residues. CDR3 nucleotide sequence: TGTGCCAGCAGCCCGCGACAGGGAGCGGTATCTGGAAACACCATATATTTT. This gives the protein CASSPRQGAVSGNTIYF.

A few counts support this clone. CDR3 amino acids: CASSEGGQKNQPQHF. The CDR3, as DNA: TGTGCCAGCAGTGAAGGGGGACAGAAGAATCAGCCCCAGCATTTT. The chain is built from TRBV2 and TRBJ1-5, with 7 bases that match TRBD1. Germline CDR1 is SNHLY and CDR2 is FYNNEI. CDR3 length: 15 amino acids. With V trimmed by 1 base and J by 4 bases, 4 bases remained unmatched.

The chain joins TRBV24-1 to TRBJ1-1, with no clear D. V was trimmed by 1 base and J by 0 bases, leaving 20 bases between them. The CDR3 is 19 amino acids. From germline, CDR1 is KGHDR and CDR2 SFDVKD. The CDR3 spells CATSDFGQSTPLVNTEAFF. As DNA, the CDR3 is TGTGCCACCAGTGATTTTGGCCAGTCCACCCCTCTAGTGAACACTGAAGCTTTCTTT.